This T cell receptor (beta chain) comes out of a study of Graves' ophthalmopathy and Graves' hyperthyroidism. Study summary: Hyperthyroidism counted as stable given no ophthalmopathy within 18 months of follow-up. Regarding the study as a whole: In blood appeared most of the expanded thyroid clonotypes whose frequency exceeded 0.001.

This clonotype has a single count. The antigen remains unidentified. From RNA, the CDR3 regions of TCR beta chains were amplified and sequenced. Second-round multiplex PCR came after a first-round RT-PCR that employed HTBI primers. One entry per CDR3 protein, called by TCRdb with MiXCR from the multiplex PCR reads. The table shows over a million distinct CDR3 sequences, with about 38% occurring only once. Pregnant or lactating patients and those with other autoimmune diseases or uncontrolled infections were excluded. Germline CDR1 reads ENHRY; CDR2 reads SYGVKD. CDR3 length equals 15 residues. Germline trimming cut 5 bases from V and 5 bases from J; bases unmatched to any gene: 10.

The rearrangement uses TRBV10-3 and TRBJ2-5; 8 nucleotides match TRBD1. Sample: peripheral blood or thyroid tissue (not recorded which). The receptor was isolated from an adult man with Graves' hyperthyroidism. The CDR3 loop is CAISYSSRGLETQYF. Written as DNA, the CDR3 is TGTGCCATCAGTTACTCGAGCAGGGGGCTGGAGACCCAGTACTTC.